A single sample is the source of the 5 T cell receptor beta chains below, sequenced in a study of beta chain features in type 1 diabetes. Broader study findings: Within each of all four CD4+ subsets, Type 1 diabetes patients had TCRB CDR3s that were moderately but significantly shorter.

TCRB transcripts that were expressed got sequenced, as all of the isolated RNA had been reverse transcribed. Here immunoSEQ multiplex PCR was the method, and the copy in TCRdb shows in-frame clones only, minus some. The repertoire holds over 40,000 clones, with around 71% as singletons. No cognate antigen is known for these TCRs. Sequencing was carried out using Tregs from blood. The receptors were sampled from a woman aged 18-29 years with type 1 diabetes.

V gene TRBV7-2 combines with J gene TRBJ2-5; TRBD2 aligns across 9 bases. Germline V gene data show CDR1 as SGHTA and CDR2 as FQGNSA. The CDR3 is 15 residues long. V was pared by 3 bases and J by 5 bases, with 7 bases of the junction left unmatched. The chain's CDR3 is CASSFSGRPRETQYF. In DNA form, the CDR3 reads TGTGCCAGCAGCTTTAGCGGGAGACCTCGGGAGACCCAGTACTTC.

The V call is TRBV29-1, the J call TRBJ2-1; 7 nucleotides agree with TRBD2. Germline trimming cut 4 bases from V and 2 bases from J; bases unmatched to any gene: 5. This CDR3 has 14 residues. Per germline, CDR1 SQVTM and CDR2 ANQGSEA. The CDR3 DNA reads TGCAGCGTTGCTTGGGGAGGGCCCTACAATGAGCAGTTCTTC. Its protein product is CSVAWGGPYNEQFF.

This chain links TRBV2 with TRBJ2-5; TRBD2 might be the D (6 bases). V was pared by 0 bases and J by 5 bases, with 13 bases between. Germline-derived CDR1 and CDR2 are SNHLY and FYNNEI. The CDR3 runs to 15 residues. This CDR3 reads CASSEAPGESETQYF. CDR3 in DNA: TGTGCCAGCAGTGAAGCTCCGGGGGAGAGTGAGACCCAGTACTTC.

The rearrangement joins TRBV25-1 to TRBJ2-2, with 8 positions matching TRBD2. The CDR3 is 15 residues long. Unmatched junction bases numbered 9, after V lost 8 bases and J lost 4 bases. The germline V gene encodes CDR1 MGHDK and CDR2 SYGVNS. The CDR3 DNA reads TGTGCCAGCCGTGGGGGACTAGGGTTCACCGGGGAGCTGTTTTTT. Translating it yields CASRGGLGFTGELFF.

The rearrangement uses TRBV2 and TRBJ2-2; the match to TRBD1 covers 8 bases. J gave up 7 bases and V 4 bases, and 5 bases lay outside the gene matches. CDR1 SNHLY and CDR2 FYNNEI come from the germline V gene. The CDR3 is 14 residues long. CDR3 amino acids: CASSGRGLGGELFF. Written as DNA, the CDR3 is TGTGCCAGCAGTGGCAGGGGGCTCGGCGGGGAGCTGTTTTTT. Drawing the rest from reference TRBV2 and TRBJ2-2, the complete variable domain is EPEVTQTPSHQVTQMGQEVILRCVPISNHLYFYWYRQILGQKVEFLVSFYNNEISEKSEIFDDQFSVERPDGSNFTLKIRSTKLEDSAMYFCASSGRGLGGELFFGEGSRLTVL.